This TCR beta chain was retrieved from a study of B cell selection in AIRE deficiency. Study-wide results and caveats: About 30.6% of healthy-shared Treg TCRbeta sequences appeared in patient Tconv cells. Shorter CDR3s marked shared Treg sequences, biased toward few non-templated insertions. TCRbeta-only data showed under 45% of shared healthy Treg sequences in healthy Tconv.

About this clone: Its specificity is not known.

Sorted regulatory T cells were CD4-positive, CD25-high and CD127-low or negative. Germline CDR1 is SEHNR and CDR2 is FQNEAQ (reference sequence). CDR3 length: 13 residues. V was pared by 7 bases and J by 2 bases, with 11 bases between. Original methodology: Patients' Tregs yielded about 5.6x10^4 distinct TCRbeta sequences; donors' 85,000 to 100,000. Only in-frame clones appear in the TCRdb table, and some are missing; sequencing was by immunoSEQ multiplex PCR. For V, J and clone size, that table is used; D and trimming come from the DNA. The sample yields tens of thousands of clones, 94% seen once. Sequenced sample: Tregs sorted from PBMCs. The source is a human donor with AIRE deficiency. The V call is TRBV7-9, the J call TRBJ1-2; D possibly corresponds to TRBD1 (5 bases). The chain's CDR3 is CASTRGGNYGYTF. The CDR3 bases are TGTGCCAGCACCCGGGGGGGGAACTATGGCTACACCTTC.